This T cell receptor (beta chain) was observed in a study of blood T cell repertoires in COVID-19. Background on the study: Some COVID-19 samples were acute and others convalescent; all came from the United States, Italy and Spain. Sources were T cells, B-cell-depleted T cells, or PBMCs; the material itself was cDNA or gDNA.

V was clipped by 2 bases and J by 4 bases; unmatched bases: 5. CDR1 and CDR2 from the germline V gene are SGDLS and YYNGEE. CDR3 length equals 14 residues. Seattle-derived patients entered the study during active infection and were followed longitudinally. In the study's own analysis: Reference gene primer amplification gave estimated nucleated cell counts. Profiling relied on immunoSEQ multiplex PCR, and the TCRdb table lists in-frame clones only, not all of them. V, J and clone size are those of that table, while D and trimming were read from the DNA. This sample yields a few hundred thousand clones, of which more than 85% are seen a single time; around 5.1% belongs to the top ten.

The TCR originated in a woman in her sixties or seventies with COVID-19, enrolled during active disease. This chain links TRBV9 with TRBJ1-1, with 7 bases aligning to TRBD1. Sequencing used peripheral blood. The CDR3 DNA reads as TGTGCCAGCAGCGTTGCCGACAGGGTCACTGAAGCTTTCTTT. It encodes CASSVADRVTEAFF.